This is a list of T cell receptor beta chains from one sample in a study of cytomegalovirus exposure and HLA in healthy donors. Produced via immunoSEQ multiplex PCR; TCRdb's table is partial and in-frame only. Of nearly 110,000 clones listed, approximately 90% are singletons. Input material: PBMCs. These TCRs come from a woman younger than 35 in good health and CMV-seropositive. CDR3s include the opening cysteine and the closing phenylalanine or tryptophan. D genes are given only for firm matches. Not every row has a clone size; where given, it reads once, few, many or a size class.

NA | TRBJ2-7 | TRBV28 | once | TGTGCCAGCAGTTGGATCCGCGGGGAGCAGTACTTC | CASSWIRGEQYF
NA | TRBJ1-1 | TRBV6-1 | NA | TGTGCCAGCAGTGAAGAGTTAGGGCACGGGCGGCGGGCTGAAGCTTTCTTT | CASSEELGHGRRAEAFF
TRBD1 | TRBJ1-5 | TRBV11-2 | NA | TGTGCCAGCAGCCATCAGGGGGCACCCATTAGCAATCAGCCCCAGCATTTT | CASSHQGAPISNQPQHF
NA | TRBJ2-3 | TRBV19 | NA | TGTGCCAGTAGTATAGCCGTGCGCGGGGCGAGCACAGATACGCAGTATTTT | CASSIAVRGASTDTQYF
TRBD2 | TRBJ2-5 | TRBV4-3 | NA | TGCGCCAGCAGCCAAGATTGGGCGGGGGACCCACAAGAGACCCAGTACTTC | CASSQDWAGDPQETQYF
NA | TRBJ1-6 | TRBV7-9 | NA | TGTGCCAGCAGCTTAGAGCAGGGGTATAATTCACCCCTCCACTTT | CASSLEQGYNSPLHF
TRBD1 | TRBJ2-2 | TRBV10-3 | NA | TGTGCCATCAGTCCCCTGGGACAGGGAACCGGGGAGCTGTTTTTT | CAISPLGQGTGELFF
TRBD2 | TRBJ2-5 | TRBV13 | NA | TGTGCCAGCAGCCGGTGGGGGGGGGTCCAAGAGACCCAGTACTTC | CASSRWGGVQETQYF
TRBD1 | TRBJ1-1 | TRBV10-3 | NA | TGTGCCATCAGGGAACAGGGGACCACTGAAGCTTTCTTT | CAIREQGTTEAFF
TRBD2 | TRBJ2-3 | TRBV19 | NA | TGTGCCAGTAGCCTCGGGGTACTAGCGGGGGGGACAGATACGCAGTATTTT | CASSLGVLAGGTDTQYF
NA | TRBJ2-3 | TRBV9 | NA | TGTGCCAGCAGCGTAGGAAGGACAGAAAACACAGATACGCAGTATTTT | CASSVGRTENTDTQYF
NA | TRBJ1-1 | TRBV7-9 | NA | TGTGCCAGCAGCTTTTTGCAGCCGGGTATCTCGGACACTGAAGCTTTCTTT | CASSFLQPGISDTEAFF
TRBD2 | TRBJ2-7 | TRBV5-4 | NA | TGTGCCAGCAGCTTGGCGGGGACTAGTGCCCACGAGCAGTACTTC | CASSLAGTSAHEQYF
TRBD2 | TRBJ2-1 | TRBV18 | NA | TGTGCCAGCTCACCACCGGGACTAGCGGGGGGAAATGAGCAGTTCTTC | CASSPPGLAGGNEQFF
TRBD2 | TRBJ2-5 | TRBV18 | NA | TGTGCCAGCTCACCAATGTTCCAGCGGGGGCAAGAGACCCAGTACTTC | CASSPMFQRGQETQYF
NA | TRBJ2-1 | TRBV9 | NA | TGTGCCAGCAGCGTAGTCTGGGCAGGGTTAGACTACAATGAGCAGTTCTTC | CASSVVWAGLDYNEQFF
NA | TRBJ1-1 | TRBV4-3 | NA | TGCGCCAGCAGCCAAGAAGACCTCGCAGGGAGGGCGAACACTGAAGCTTTCTTT | CASSQEDLAGRANTEAFF
TRBD1 | TRBJ1-2 | TRBV28 | NA | TGTGCCAGCAGTGGACAGGGCAATAACTATGGCTACACCTTC | CASSGQGNNYGYTF
NA | TRBJ1-1 | TRBV6-5 | NA | TGTGCCAGCAGTTTGACAGGCGCGAACACTGAAGCTTTCTTT | CASSLTGANTEAFF
NA | TRBJ1-1 | TRBV19 | NA | TGTGCCAGTACCACGACCCCGGGGGGAAACACTGAAGCTTTCTTT | CASTTTPGGNTEAFF
NA | TRBJ1-2 | TRBV6-5 | NA | TGTGCCAGCAGCCACCACGAGGCTAACTATGGCTACACCTTC | CASSHHEANYGYTF
NA | TRBJ2-2 | TRBV27 | few | TGTGCCAGCAGTTTATGGTCTGGGACTCGTCACGGGGAGCTGTTTTTT | CASSLWSGTRHGELFF
TRBD2 | TRBJ2-5 | TRBV27 | NA | TGTGCCAGCAGTTTTAGTGCAGCGGGGGGGAAAGAGACCCAGTACTTC | CASSFSAAGGKETQYF
TRBD1 | TRBJ2-7 | TRBV27 | once | TGTGCCAGCAGTCCCGGCTTTAACAGGGGTGGGGAGCAGTACTTC | CASSPGFNRGGEQYF
NA | TRBJ1-1 | TRBV5-6 | NA | TGTGCCAGCAGCAAGACAGACGGCTTTACTGAAGCTTTCTTT | CASSKTDGFTEAFF
NA | TRBJ1-1 | TRBV21-1 | NA | TGTGCCAGCAAACAGGGAGAAGCTTTCTTT | CASKQGEAFF
NA | TRBJ1-6 | TRBV11-2 | NA | TGTGCCAGCAGTTCCTTCGAGTTAACACCCCTCCACTTT | CASSSFELTPLHF
TRBD2 | TRBJ2-1 | TRBV6-4 | NA | TGTGCCAGCAGTGACGGGGGGGGCTCCTACAATGAGCAGTTCTTC | CASSDGGGSYNEQFF
TRBD2 | TRBJ2-5 | TRBV4-1 | NA | TGCGCCAGCAGCCAGTTTAGCGGGGGACAAGAGACCCAGTACTTC | CASSQFSGGQETQYF
TRBD2 | TRBJ2-3 | TRBV13 | NA | TGTGCCAGCAGCTTAGGCTGGGAGGGAGCGGGGATCCGCACAGATACGCAGTATTTT | CASSLGWEGAGIRTDTQYF
NA | TRBJ1-4 | TRBV7-9 | NA | TGTGCCAGCAGCTTAGACAGGGTTGTTGAAAAACTGTTTTTT | CASSLDRVVEKLFF
TRBD1 | TRBJ1-4 | TRBV19 | NA | TGTGCCAGTAGGCAAACAGGGGCTAATGAAAAACTGTTTTTT | CASRQTGANEKLFF
TRBD1 | TRBJ1-1 | TRBV27 | NA | TGTGCCAGCAGCCGGGACAGTCTCCTGAACACTGAAGCTTTCTTT | CASSRDSLLNTEAFF
NA | TRBJ2-2 | TRBV7-2 | NA | TGTGCCAGCAGCCTCGCTACAGGCACCGGGGAGCTGTTTTTT | CASSLATGTGELFF
TRBD1 | TRBJ1-5 | TRBV2 | NA | TGTGCCAGCAGTACATCTGACAGGGAAGGGGATCAGCCCCAGCATTTT | CASSTSDREGDQPQHF
NA | TRBJ1-2 | TRBV7-9 | NA | TGTGCCATCCCTATCCCGGGGGGCGGCGGCTATGGCTACACCTTC | CAIPIPGGGGYGYTF
NA | TRBJ2-5 | TRBV5-6 | NA | TGTGCCAGCAGCTCACGGAAGACAGGACTGAGAGAGACCCAGTACTTC | CASSSRKTGLRETQYF
NA | TRBJ1-6 | TRBV11-2 | NA | TGTGCCAGCAGCCGGCCCCCGGGACACTCCTATAATTCACCCCTCCACTTT | CASSRPPGHSYNSPLHF
NA | TRBJ1-2 | TRBV9 | NA | TGTGCCAGCAGCGTAGAGGGGAGGGCAGGCTACACCTTC | CASSVEGRAGYTF
NA | TRBJ2-5 | TRBV7-2 | NA | TGTGCCAGCAGTTCTGCGGTCGGCGATTACAGGGTGGAGACCCAGTACTTC | CASSSAVGDYRVETQYF
NA | TRBJ1-3 | TRBV27 | NA | TGTGCCAGCAGTTCTTGGACTACTGGAAACACCATATATTTT | CASSSWTTGNTIYF
TRBD1 | TRBJ1-2 | TRBV6-5 | NA | TGTGCCAGCAGAGGGAGGACAGGGGCTCGCTATGGCTACACCTTC | CASRGRTGARYGYTF
TRBD2 | TRBJ2-1 | TRBV7-9 | NA | TGTGCCAGCAGCTTAGCCTCTGGACTAGCGGGGGAGTCCAATGAGCAGTTCTTC | CASSLASGLAGESNEQFF
TRBD1 | TRBJ1-3 | TRBV11-2 | NA | TGTGCCAGCAGCCCAAAGACAGGGTCAGGAAACACCATATATTTT | CASSPKTGSGNTIYF
NA | TRBJ1-5 | TRBV9 | NA | TGTGCCAGCGACCCAACGGGAGATCAGCCCCAGCATTTT | CASDPTGDQPQHF
TRBD1 | TRBJ1-4 | TRBV4-2 | NA | TGTGCCAGCAGCCAAGCGAGACAGGGGGATGGAACTAATGAAAAACTGTTTTTT | CASSQARQGDGTNEKLFF